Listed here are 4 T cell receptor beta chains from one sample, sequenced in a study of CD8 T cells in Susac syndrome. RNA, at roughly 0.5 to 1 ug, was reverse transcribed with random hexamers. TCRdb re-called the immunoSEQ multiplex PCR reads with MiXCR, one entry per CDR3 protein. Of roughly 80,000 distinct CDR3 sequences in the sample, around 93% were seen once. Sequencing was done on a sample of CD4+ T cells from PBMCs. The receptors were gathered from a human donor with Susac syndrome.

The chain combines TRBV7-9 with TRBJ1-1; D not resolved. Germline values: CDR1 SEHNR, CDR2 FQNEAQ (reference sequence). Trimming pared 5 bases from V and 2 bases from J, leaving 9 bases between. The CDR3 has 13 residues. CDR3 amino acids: CASSPDVNTEAFF. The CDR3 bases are TGTGCCAGCAGCCCGGACGTCAACACTGAAGCTTTCTTT.

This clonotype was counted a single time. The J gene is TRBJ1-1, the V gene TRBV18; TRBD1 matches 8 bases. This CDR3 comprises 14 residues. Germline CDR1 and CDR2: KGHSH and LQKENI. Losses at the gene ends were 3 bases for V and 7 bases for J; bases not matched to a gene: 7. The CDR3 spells CASSPGQGRVEAFF. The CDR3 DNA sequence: TGTGCCAGCTCACCCGGACAGGGTCGGGTTGAAGCTTTCTTT.

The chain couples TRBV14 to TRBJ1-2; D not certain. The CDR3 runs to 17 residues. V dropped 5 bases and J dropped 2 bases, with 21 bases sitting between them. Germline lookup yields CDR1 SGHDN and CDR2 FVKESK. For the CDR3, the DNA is TGTGCCAGCAGCGAATCCCATATCCCACCATTCAACTATGGCTACACCTTC. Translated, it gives CASSESHIPPFNYGYTF.

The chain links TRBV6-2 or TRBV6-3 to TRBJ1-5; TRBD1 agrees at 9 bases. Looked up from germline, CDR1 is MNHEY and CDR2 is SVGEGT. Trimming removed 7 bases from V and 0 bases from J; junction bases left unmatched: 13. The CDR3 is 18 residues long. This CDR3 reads CASTFRDRVGVSNQPQHF. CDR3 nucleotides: TGTGCCAGCACCTTCCGGGACAGGGTTGGGGTTAGCAATCAGCCCCAGCATTTT.